These 22 T cell receptor beta chains were all obtained from the same sample, sequenced in a study of blood T cell repertoires in COVID-19. Profiled with immunoSEQ multiplex PCR; TCRdb holds only in-frame clones, not every one. The table includes a few hundred thousand clones, 84% detected once. Specimen: PBMCs or T cells enriched from blood (not recorded which). The source is a middle-aged woman who had recovered from COVID-19.

The rearrangement joins TRBV7-9 to TRBJ2-5, with 10 positions matching TRBD1. Germline CDR1 reads SEHNR; CDR2 reads FQNEAQ (reference sequence). This CDR3 region has 13 residues. With V trimmed by 5 bases and J by 4 bases, 1 base remained unmatched. CDR3 loop: CASSRDRGETQYF. In DNA, the CDR3 is TGTGCCAGCAGCCGGGACAGGGGAGAGACCCAGTACTTC.

The chain combines TRBV7-2 with TRBJ2-1, with D uncertain. Germline V gives CDR1 SGHTA, CDR2 FQGNSA. This CDR3 contains 15 residues. V lost 3 bases and J 0 bases, leaving 9 bases between the germline ends. This chain's CDR3 is CASSFGGSSYNEQFF. CDR3 nucleotide sequence: TGTGCCAGCAGCTTTGGCGGAAGCTCCTACAATGAGCAGTTCTTC.

This chain joins TRBV30 and TRBJ1-3; D is possibly TRBD1 (6 bases). CDR1 and CDR2 from the germline V gene are GTSNPN and SVGIG (reference sequence). This CDR3 is built from 16 residues. Trimming took 1 base from V and 2 from J, leaving 15 bases between them. For the CDR3, the DNA is TGTGCCTGGAGTGCTACAGGGAGGGGTGCTGGAAACACCATATATTTT. Translated, it gives CAWSATGRGAGNTIYF.

The gene calls are TRBV7-8 and TRBJ1-5; tentative D call: TRBD1 (6 bases). From germline, CDR1 is SGHVS and CDR2 FQNEAQ. V was pared by 1 base and J by 3 bases, with 16 bases between. The CDR3 runs 17 residues. The CDR3 DNA sequence: TGTGCCAGCAGCTTAGGGGCAGGGGTGGAGGCCAATCAGCCCCAGCATTTT. Residues: CASSLGAGVEANQPQHF.

This clone was seen only once. The chain is built from TRBV24-1 and TRBJ2-3; TRBD2 matches at 11 bases. Losses at the gene ends were 7 bases for V and 0 bases for J; bases not matched to a gene: 2. The germline gives CDR1 KGHDR, CDR2 SFDVKD. The CDR3 contains 15 residues. The CDR3 reads CATSLAGGSTDTQYF. CDR3 nucleotide sequence: TGTGCCACCAGCCTAGCGGGAGGCAGCACAGATACGCAGTATTTT.

The genes are TRBV5-1 and TRBJ1-6, with TRBD1 matching over 7 bases. This CDR3 comprises 15 residues. V gave up 1 base and J gave up 7 bases; unmatched junction bases: 5. Germline V gene lookup returns CDR1 SGHRS and CDR2 YFSETQ. The CDR3 nucleotides read TGCGCCAGCAGCTTGAAGGGACAGCTAAATTCACCCCTCCACTTT. Amino acids: CASSLKGQLNSPLHF.

The chain couples TRBV5-4 to TRBJ2-3; 11 bases match TRBD2. The germline V gene encodes CDR1 SGHNT and CDR2 YYREEE (reference sequence). After removal of 3 bases from V and 3 bases from J, the junction contained 12 bases not matched to a gene. The CDR3 totals 18 residues. In DNA, the CDR3 is TGTGCCAGCAGCTCCCGTCTAACTAGCGGGAGAGGTACAGATACGCAGTATTTT. Its translation is CASSSRLTSGRGTDTQYF.

This clone has just one count. The V gene is TRBV7-9, the J gene TRBJ2-1, with 8 bases that match TRBD2. Looked up from germline, CDR1 is SEHNR and CDR2 is FQNEAQ (reference sequence). The CDR3 length is 16 residues. Unmatched junction bases numbered 5, after V lost 1 base and J lost 3 bases. The CDR3, as DNA: TGTGCCAGCAGCTTAGTTCGGGAGGGCCTCTACAATGAGCAGTTCTTC. Residues: CASSLVREGLYNEQFF. The full variable domain, its missing parts supplied by reference TRBV7-9 and TRBJ2-1, is DTGVSQNPRHKITKRGQNVTFRCDPISEHNRLYWYRQTLGQGPEFLTYFQNEAQLEKSRLLSDRFSAERPKGSFSTLEIQRTEQGDSAMYLCASSLVREGLYNEQFFGPGTRLTVL.

The chain uses TRBV5-4 and TRBJ2-2; D perhaps matches TRBD1 (6 bases). The germline V gene encodes CDR1 SGHNT and CDR2 YYREEE (reference sequence). V lost 3 bases and J lost 6, with 12 bases in between. The CDR3 has 14 amino acids. CDR3 sequence (DNA): TGTGCCAGCAGCTGGGACCAGGGGCCCGGGGAGCTGTTTTTT. Residues: CASSWDQGPGELFF.

This sequence joins TRBV18 and TRBJ2-1, with 7 bases fitting TRBD1. V lost 4 bases and J lost 1; bases outside the gene matches: 7. The CDR3 length is 16 residues. Germline V gene data show CDR1 as KGHSH and CDR2 as LQKENI. For the CDR3, the DNA is TGTGCCAGCTCACAAACGACAGGGCAATCCTACAATGAGCAGTTCTTC. Protein product: CASSQTTGQSYNEQFF.

This sequence joins TRBV27 and TRBJ1-1, with 7 positions matching TRBD1. Germline V gene sequence: CDR1 MNHEY, CDR2 SMNVEV (reference sequence). V lost 5 bases and J lost 5; bases outside the gene matches: 8. The CDR3 consists of 14 residues. CDR3 nucleotides: TGTGCCAGCAGTCGCCGACAGGGACAAACTGAAGCTTTCTTT. Its translation: CASSRRQGQTEAFF.

The rearrangement uses TRBV9 and TRBJ1-3; 7 bases agree with TRBD1. The CDR3 covers 17 residues. Trimming cost V 0 bases and J 0 bases; bases outside gene matches: 6. The germline gives CDR1 SGDLS, CDR2 YYNGEE. In nucleotides, the CDR3 is TGTGCCAGCAGCGTAGAAGCCAGGGGGGTCTCTGGAAACACCATATATTTT. Its protein is CASSVEARGVSGNTIYF. The full variable domain, completed using reference TRBV9 and TRBJ1-3, is DSGVTQTPKHLITATGQRVTLRCSPRSGDLSVYWYQQSLDQGLQFLIQYYNGEERAKGNILERFSAQQFPDLHSELNLSSLELGDSALYFCASSVEARGVSGNTIYFGEGSWLTVV.

The V gene is TRBV2, the J gene TRBJ1-3, with a weak D call TRBD1 (5 bases). CDR3 length equals 15 residues. Looked up from germline, CDR1 is SNHLY and CDR2 is FYNNEI. The ends were cut back, 4 bases at V and 0 bases at J, with 10 bases in the middle. The CDR3 sequence is CASSVYGGSGNTIYF. In DNA form, the CDR3 reads TGTGCCAGCAGTGTCTACGGGGGCTCTGGAAACACCATATATTTT.

This chain links TRBV10-1 with TRBJ2-7; 8 nucleotides align to TRBD2. CDR1 is WNHNN and CDR2 is SYGVQD in the germline V gene (reference sequence). J was trimmed by 0 bases and V by 6 bases; bases with no gene match: 10. The CDR3 runs 16 residues. The CDR3 reads CASRVTGGRISYEQYF. The CDR3 DNA sequence: TGCGCCAGCAGGGTGACTGGCGGGAGGATCTCCTACGAGCAGTACTTC.

The chain is built from TRBV4-1 and TRBJ1-3, with D tentatively TRBD1 (5 bases). V shed 3 bases and J shed 5 bases, with 26 bases lying between them. CDR3 length: 19 amino acids. Germline V gives CDR1 MGHRA, CDR2 YSYEKL. As DNA, the CDR3 is TGCGCCAGCAGCCAGGACATACTGGGACGGGGGGAGATAAGAAACACCATATATTTT. Translation: CASSQDILGRGEIRNTIYF.

The chain couples TRBV28 to TRBJ1-2, with D hard to call. V was trimmed by 4 bases and J by 7 bases, leaving 10 bases between them. Germline values: CDR1 MDHEN, CDR2 SYDVKM. This CDR3 spans 12 amino acids. CDR3 residues: CASSSTFPGYTF. The CDR3 DNA reads TGTGCCAGCAGTTCCACTTTCCCTGGCTACACCTTC.

V is TRBV30 and J is TRBJ2-2, with 7 bases lining up with TRBD2. Germline loops: CDR1 GTSNPN, CDR2 SVGIG (reference sequence). J lost 7 bases, V lost 5 bases, and 10 bases had no gene match. This CDR3 has 14 residues. This CDR3 reads CAWLGGEGHGELFF. The CDR3 DNA follows: TGTGCCTGGCTGGGTGGGGAGGGGCACGGGGAGCTGTTTTTT.

This clone appeared a single time. The CDR3 region is CASSPQRDLASDTQYF. The CDR3 DNA reads as TGTGCCAGCTCACCACAACGGGACTTAGCATCAGATACGCAGTATTTT. V usage is TRBV18 and J usage is TRBJ2-3; D possibly corresponds to TRBD2 (6 bases). The V end lost 1 base, the J end lost 4 bases, and 15 bases lay between the germline ends. The CDR3 sequence is 16 residues long. Germline V gene data show CDR1 as KGHSH and CDR2 as LQKENI.

CDR3 sequence (DNA): TGTGCCAGCAGTGAAAACTGGGGGGGCCCAGCTTTCTTT. Amino acids: CASSENWGGPAFF. The chain employs TRBV6-1 and TRBJ1-1; D perhaps matches TRBD1 (6 bases). The CDR3 spans 13 residues. Per germline, CDR1 MNHNS and CDR2 SASEGT. V shed 2 bases and J shed 10 bases, with 14 bases lying between them.

The V and J genes are TRBV25-1 and TRBJ1-6; tentative D call: TRBD1 (5 bases). Germline loops: CDR1 MGHDK, CDR2 SYGVNS. This CDR3 comprises 14 residues. V dropped 8 bases and J dropped 9 bases, with 17 bases sitting between them. CDR3 bases: TGTGCCAGCCAGGCCGGGTTTAGGGGTTCACCCCTCCACTTT. Translated, it gives CASQAGFRGSPLHF. The full variable domain, completed using reference TRBV25-1 and TRBJ1-6, is EADIYQTPRYLVIGTGKKITLECSQTMGHDKMYWYQQDPGMELHLIHYSYGVNSTEKGDLSSESTVSRIRTEHFPLTLESARPSHTSQYLCASQAGFRGSPLHFGNGTRLTVT.

J is TRBJ1-1 and V is TRBV4-3; perhaps TRBD1 as D (6 bases). Germline V gene data show CDR1 as LGHNA and CDR2 as YSLEER. Trimming took 4 bases from V and 6 from J, leaving 12 bases between them. The CDR3 has 13 amino acids. The CDR3 region is CASSPQQGSEAFF. The CDR3 nucleotides read TGCGCCAGCAGCCCCCAACAGGGCTCTGAAGCTTTCTTT.

V gene TRBV6-5 combines with J gene TRBJ1-2, with D possibly being TRBD1 (5 bases). The CDR3 spans 13 residues. Looked up from germline, CDR1 is MNHEY and CDR2 is SVGAGI. Between the trimmed V and J ends, which lost 6 bases and 5 bases, there was a span of 13 bases. The CDR3 here is CASSVRELYGYTF. The CDR3 DNA sequence: TGTGCCAGCAGCGTCAGGGAACTTTATGGCTACACCTTC.